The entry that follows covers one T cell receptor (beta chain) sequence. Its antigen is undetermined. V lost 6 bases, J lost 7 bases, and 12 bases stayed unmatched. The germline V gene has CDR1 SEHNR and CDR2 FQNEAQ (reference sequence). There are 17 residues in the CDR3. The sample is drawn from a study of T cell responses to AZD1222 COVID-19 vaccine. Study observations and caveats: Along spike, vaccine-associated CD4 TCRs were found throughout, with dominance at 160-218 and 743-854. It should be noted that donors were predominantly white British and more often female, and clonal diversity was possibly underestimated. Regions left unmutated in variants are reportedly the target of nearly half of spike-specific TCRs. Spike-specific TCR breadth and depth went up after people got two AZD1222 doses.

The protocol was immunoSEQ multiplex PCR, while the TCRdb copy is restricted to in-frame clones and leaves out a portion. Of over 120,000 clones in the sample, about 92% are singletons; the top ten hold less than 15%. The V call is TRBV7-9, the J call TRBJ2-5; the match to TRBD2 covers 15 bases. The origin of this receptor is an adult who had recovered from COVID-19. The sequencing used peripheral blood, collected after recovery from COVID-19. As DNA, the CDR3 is TGTGCCAGCAGTCCGGGGGGACTAGCGGGAGGCCTGGGGACCCAGTACTTC. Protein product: CASSPGGLAGGLGTQYF.